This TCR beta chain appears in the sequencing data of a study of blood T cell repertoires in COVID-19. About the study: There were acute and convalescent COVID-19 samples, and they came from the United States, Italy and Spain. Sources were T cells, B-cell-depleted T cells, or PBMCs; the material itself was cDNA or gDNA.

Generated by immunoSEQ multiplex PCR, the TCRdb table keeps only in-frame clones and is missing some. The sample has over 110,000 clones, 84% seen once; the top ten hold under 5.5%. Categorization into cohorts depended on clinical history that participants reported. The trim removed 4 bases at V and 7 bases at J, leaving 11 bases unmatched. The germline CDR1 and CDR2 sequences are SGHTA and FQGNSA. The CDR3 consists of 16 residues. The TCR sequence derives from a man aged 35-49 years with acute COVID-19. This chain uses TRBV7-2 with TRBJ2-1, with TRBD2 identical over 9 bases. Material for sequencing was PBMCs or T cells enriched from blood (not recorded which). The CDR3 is CASSSDPLAGWNEQFF. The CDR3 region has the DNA TGTGCCAGCAGCTCCGACCCTCTAGCGGGGTGGAATGAGCAGTTCTTC.